This is a list of T cell receptor beta chains from one sample in a study of blood T cell repertoires in COVID-19. This table comes from immunoSEQ multiplex PCR, and its TCRdb copy is limited to in-frame clones, with some not included. The sample has about 370,000 clones; 80% to 90% are singletons. The sample comprised PBMCs or T cells enriched from blood (not recorded which). The receptors stem from a man aged 18 to 35 who had recovered from COVID-19. The CDR3 runs from the conserved cysteine through the conserved F or W. The D gene is left open where the match is weak. Expanded clones are given a class, and other clones once, few, many or no size at all.

clone_size	d_call	v_call	j_call	cdr3_nt	cdr3_aa
.	.	TRBV7-2	TRBJ1-2	TGTGCCAGCCAAAGGGGGACCCTCTATGGCTACACCTTC	CASQRGTLYGYTF
few	.	TRBV28	TRBJ1-1	TGTGCCAGCAGTCCTCACGGTGTGCCTGAAGCTTTCTTT	CASSPHGVPEAFF
.	TRBD2	TRBV18	TRBJ2-3	TGTGCCAGCTCACCACGGACTAGCGGGATGACAGATACGCAGTATTTT	CASSPRTSGMTDTQYF
.	.	TRBV7-2	TRBJ2-1	TGTGCCAGCAGCTTAGGATGGGAGGGGGTATTGTACAATGAGCAGTTCTTC	CASSLGWEGVLYNEQFF
.	.	TRBV27	TRBJ2-7	TGTGCCAGCACCAACTCGCCCTACGAGCAGTACTTC	CASTNSPYEQYF
.	TRBD1	TRBV18	TRBJ2-2	TGTGCCAGCTCACCAGCGGGACAGGGGGCTGCCGGGGAGCTGTTTTTT	CASSPAGQGAAGELFF
once	.	TRBV4-1	TRBJ1-1	TGCGCCAGCAGCCAAACTGGGAGCACTGAAGCTTTCTTT	CASSQTGSTEAFF
.	.	TRBV6-1	TRBJ2-1	TGTGCCAGCAGTGAACCCCAGGCGGGCCCCAATGAGCAGTTCTTC	CASSEPQAGPNEQFF
.	TRBD1	TRBV5-4	TRBJ2-7	TGTGCCAGCAGCCCCGGGGGGACAGGGTTAACATACGAGCAGTACTTC	CASSPGGTGLTYEQYF
few	.	TRBV7-2	TRBJ1-5	TGTGCCAGCAGCTTAGCGCACCAGGGTTGGGGCCGGAGCAATCAGCCCCAGCATTTT	CASSLAHQGWGRSNQPQHF
once	.	TRBV10-2	TRBJ1-6	TGCGCCAGCAGTGGTTTCCTCGGTTCACCCCTCCACTTT	CASSGFLGSPLHF
.	TRBD2	TRBV5-5	TRBJ2-1	TGTGCCAGCAGCTTGGAAGGACTAGCGGGGGCGGAGCAGTTCTTC	CASSLEGLAGAEQFF
.	.	TRBV5-6	TRBJ1-4	TGTGCCAGCAGCTTGTTCACAACTAATGAAAAACTGTTTTTT	CASSLFTTNEKLFF
.	TRBD1	TRBV5-4	TRBJ2-7	TGTGCCAGCAGAACGACAGGGGGTACCGGCGAGCAGTACTTC	CASRTTGGTGEQYF
.	TRBD1	TRBV2	TRBJ2-1	TGTGCCAGCAACGAGCAGGGGGCGGGGAATGAGCAGTTCTTC	CASNEQGAGNEQFF
.	TRBD1	TRBV4-1	TRBJ1-1	TGCGCCAGCAGCCAAGAGGTAACAGGGGGTACTGAAGCTTTCTTT	CASSQEVTGGTEAFF
.	.	TRBV4-2	TRBJ2-2	TGTGCCATCGCGACAGCTTTTGGATCCGGGGAGCTGTTTTTT	CAIATAFGSGELFF
.	.	TRBV18	TRBJ1-6	TGTGCCAGCTCACCGGAGGGACCACCCCTCCACTTT	CASSPEGPPLHF
once	.	TRBV5-1	TRBJ2-7	TGCGCCAGCAAAGAGCCGGGGGACCCTTACGAGCAGTACTTC	CASKEPGDPYEQYF
.	TRBD1	TRBV7-2	TRBJ1-4	TGTGCCAGCAGCTTGACAGGGGGGGAAAAACTGTTTTTT	CASSLTGGEKLFF
.	.	TRBV3-1/TRBV3-2	TRBJ1-5	TGTGCCAGCAGCCAAGATCTCCCGGGGGGCAATCAGCCCCAGCATTTT	CASSQDLPGGNQPQHF
.	TRBD1	TRBV12-5	TRBJ1-5	TGTGCTAGTGGTTTGGTACCGGGACAGATAAATCAGCCCCAGCATTTT	CASGLVPGQINQPQHF
.	.	TRBV19	TRBJ2-7	TGTGCCAGTAGTCTAGGGCCTTCCTACGAGCAGTACTTC	CASSLGPSYEQYF
.	.	TRBV6-5	TRBJ1-1	TGTGCCAGCAGTTACTCGAGTGCCCACCCGAACACTGAAGCTTTCTTT	CASSYSSAHPNTEAFF
.	.	TRBV18	TRBJ2-1	TGTGCCAGCTCACCAGGGTACGGGGGCAATGAGCAGTTCTTC	CASSPGYGGNEQFF
once	TRBD1	TRBV2	TRBJ1-5	TGTGCCAGCAGTGAGGACAGGGGGGACCAGCCCCAGCATTTT	CASSEDRGDQPQHF
.	.	TRBV30	TRBJ1-1	TGTGCCTGGAGTAATCCGGGGGCTGAAGCTTTCTTT	CAWSNPGAEAFF
.	.	TRBV7-9	TRBJ1-5	TGTGCCAGCAGCGTGAGACAGGATCAGCCCCAGCATTTT	CASSVRQDQPQHF
.	.	TRBV19	TRBJ1-2	TGTGCCAGTAACGGACGGACTTTCAACTATGGCTACACCTTC	CASNGRTFNYGYTF
.	.	TRBV24-1	TRBJ2-3	TGTGCCACCAGTGATAACTCGCGCGGGGATACGCAGTATTTT	CATSDNSRGDTQYF
.	TRBD1	TRBV15	TRBJ2-1	TGTGCCACCAGCAGATCCCGGGACAGGTTCCCATTTGGGGACAATGAGCAGTTCTTC	CATSRSRDRFPFGDNEQFF
.	.	TRBV7-9	TRBJ1-2	TGTGCCAGCAGCTTAGTAGGGGGCTATGGCTACACCTTC	CASSLVGGYGYTF
.	TRBD1	TRBV24-1	TRBJ1-1	TGTGCCACCAGTGGAGTGACAGGGGATGAAGCTTTCTTT	CATSGVTGDEAFF
.	.	TRBV18	TRBJ2-7	TGTGCCAGCTCAACGAGGGATAACTACGAGCAGTACTTC	CASSTRDNYEQYF
.	.	TRBV10-3	TRBJ2-1	TGTGCCATCAGTGAGTCTGGGCTAAGCAATGAGCAGTTCTTC	CAISESGLSNEQFF
.	TRBD1	TRBV19	TRBJ1-2	TGTGCCAGTCGGGACAGGGGCGCAAGTGGCTACACCTTC	CASRDRGASGYTF
.	TRBD2	TRBV15	TRBJ2-5	TGTGCCACCAGCAGGGGGGAGGGAGGTAGCAGGGAGACCCAGTACTTC	CATSRGEGGSRETQYF
.	.	TRBV7-9	TRBJ1-1	TGTGCCAGCAGCCGAGCCCGCGGGGATGGTAACACTGAAGCTTTCTTT	CASSRARGDGNTEAFF
.	.	TRBV19	TRBJ1-2	TGTGCCAGTAGTACCCGGGGACTGGAAACCTATGGCTACACCTTC	CASSTRGLETYGYTF
.	TRBD1	TRBV27	TRBJ2-2	TGTGCCAGCAAGACAGGGGAGACCGGGGAGCTGTTTTTT	CASKTGETGELFF
.	.	TRBV5-6	TRBJ1-2	TGTGCCAGCAGCTTCCATAAGAGATTTGCTAACTATGGCTACACCTTC	CASSFHKRFANYGYTF
.	.	TRBV7-6	TRBJ1-4	TGTGCCAGCAGCCCCACCACGACAGCCGAAAAACTGTTTTTT	CASSPTTTAEKLFF
.	.	TRBV6-1	TRBJ1-4	TGTGCCAGCAGTGAACTGCTCCAAACGGGGGAAAAACTGTTTTTT	CASSELLQTGEKLFF
.	.	TRBV10-3	TRBJ2-2	TGTGCCATCAGTGATGCAATAGGAGGGGGCCGCACCGGGGAGCTGTTTTTT	CAISDAIGGGRTGELFF
few	TRBD2	TRBV11-3	TRBJ2-1	TGTGCCAGCAGCTTAGGGGTAGCGGGAGGTAATGAGCAGTTCTTC	CASSLGVAGGNEQFF
once	.	TRBV30	TRBJ1-3	TGTGCCTGGAGCGGGGGGATCTCTGGAAACACCATATATTTT	CAWSGGISGNTIYF
.	TRBD2	TRBV10-2	TRBJ2-7	TGCGCCACCAAACCGGGACTAGCGGGCAACGAGCAGTACTTC	CATKPGLAGNEQYF
once	TRBD1	TRBV28	TRBJ1-5	TGTGCCAGCAGGGTATACGGACAGGGTGGCAATCAGCCCCAGCATTTT	CASRVYGQGGNQPQHF